This TCR beta chain is from a study of shared clonotypes between healthy human individuals. Study-wide background: A couple of women and three men aged 18 to 49 served as donors.

CD45RO-negative, CCR7-positively selected cells formed the naive CD8 fraction, excluding terminally differentiated effector memory CD45RA+ cells. General study results and limits: The genetic and exposure-history diversity represented was limited by few donors.

The test was conducted at deep level. The assay was immunoSEQ multiplex PCR, and TCRdb's table has in-frame clones only and misses some. This sample has 750,000 to 1,000,000 clones, with 92% found just once. In the case of this clone: Its antigen is as yet unknown.

The CDR3 has 14 amino acids. The germline V gene has CDR1 MNHNY and CDR2 SVGAGI (reference sequence). V was clipped by 4 bases and J by 2 bases; unmatched bases: 2. This TCR was recovered from a young man in good health. This chain uses TRBV6-6 with TRBJ2-7; 10 bases align to TRBD2. The specimen was naive CD8+ T cells sorted from blood. CDR3 nucleotide sequence: TGTGCCAGCAGTTTACTAGCGGGAACCTACGAGCAGTACTTC. Translating gives CASSLLAGTYEQYF.